This T cell receptor beta chain was sequenced in a study of blood T cell repertoires in COVID-19 (TCRdb year 2020). Describing the broader study: The collaborator samples originated in the United States, Italy and Spain and spanned the acute and convalescent phases of COVID-19. The prospective study material was composed of cDNA or gDNA derived from T cells, B-cell-depleted T cells, or PBMCs. Deeply sampled blood TCRbeta repertoires from subjects exposed to, actively infected with, or recovered from COVID-19 were included in the dataset. The repertoires were released in a freely available public database intended as a resource for research on the immune response to SARS-CoV-2. Samples were obtained from the ongoing ImmuneRACE study (first 160 participants) and from over 1,000 subjects provided by 6 global collaborators. The sample metadata nearly always contained a de-identified subject ID, COVID-19 status, age in years and sex. Where available, HLA class I and class II types were obtained from metadata supplied by the sample provider rather than from assay-based typing. What the work shows at the level of the full study, not this receptor alone: How much clinical and demographic metadata was included differed by source and by participant, and the metadata was provided uncurated.

Regarding this clone: Its antigen remains undetermined. It has no much larger one-base neighbor in the sample; base qualities were not kept.

TCRbeta CDR3 regions were amplified from genomic DNA by means of the immunoSEQ Assay, a bias-controlled multiplex PCR. From the authors' description of their analysis: The number of nucleated cells in each sample was estimated by amplification of reference gene primers within the assay. To quantify the absolute abundance of each unique TCRbeta CDR3 rearrangement, sequence reads were collapsed and filtered. For each sample, productive Simpson clonality was calculated as the square root of Simpson's diversity index across productive rearrangements. TCRdb mirrors the immuneACCESS table, restricted to in-frame sequences. Some clones are absent from its copies; in checked studies, under half trace to an unresolved V gene, and the reason for the others is unknown. For V, J and clone size, that table is used; D and trimming come from the DNA. Recorded for this sample are 59,000 or so clones; under 95% of them occurred a single time. Together, the top ten hold around 1.5% of the sample.

Reading from cysteine to phenylalanine, the CDR3 counts 15 amino acids. Only the CDR3 region is kept as DNA, spanning 45 bases read in frame from base 1. Reading the germline V gene gives CDR1 SGHVS and CDR2 FQNEAQ. V is pruned by 0 bases and J by 8 bases, leaving 6 bases of the junction without a gene match. The collaborating institutions used their own protocols to collect whole blood in K2EDTA tubes. For TCRbeta analysis, collaborators shipped samples in one of three forms: frozen whole blood, isolated PBMCs, or DNA extracted from either of those sample types. This TCR derives from a human donor in a cohort sampled during active COVID-19. The chain couples TRBV7-8 to TRBJ1-4; 7 central bases correspond to TRBD1. Sequencing was performed on peripheral blood. The nucleotide sequence reads TGTGCCAGCAGCTTAGCGGGGCCAGGGGGAGAAAAACTGTTTTTT. Translated, it gives CASSLAGPGGEKLFF.